This T cell receptor (beta chain) was recovered during a study of cytomegalovirus exposure and HLA in healthy donors. 13 Jbeta primers and 60 Vbeta primers were used for the PCR. This table comes from immunoSEQ multiplex PCR, and its TCRdb copy is limited to in-frame clones, with some not included. The sample includes more than 60,000 clones, 80% to 90% of them seen just once. Germline CDR1 reads SNHLY; CDR2 reads FYNNEI. The CDR3 runs 12 residues. The ends lost 8 bases at V and 7 bases at J; junction bases unmatched: 4. Findings and caveats of the study: A later analysis reportedly found that, within productive TCRs, an Asian-associated ancestry cluster had fewer N-insertions than the mean observed across the roughly 730 donors. Reports credit the classifier with highly specific, highly sensitive diagnosis of cytomegalovirus status.

This clone occurred once. Antigen specificity is unknown. Sequencing was carried out using PBMCs. This TCR was recovered from a man in his 70s in good health and CMV-seropositive. The rearrangement links TRBV2 to TRBJ2-7; 11 bases align to TRBD1. CDR3 region: CASGQGAVEQYF. The CDR3 DNA is TGTGCCAGCGGACAGGGGGCGGTTGAGCAGTACTTC. The full variable domain, rest sourced from reference TRBV2 and TRBJ2-7, is EPEVTQTPSHQVTQMGQEVILRCVPISNHLYFYWYRQILGQKVEFLVSFYNNEISEKSEIFDDQFSVERPDGSNFTLKIRSTKLEDSAMYFCASGQGAVEQYFGPGTRLTVT.